Below, 30 T cell receptor beta chains from the same sample are listed, as sequenced in a study of metastatic and nonmetastatic thyroid tumors. Nobody among the patients had been given any treatment before thyroid surgery. With MiXCR, TCRdb reprocessed the PCR reads. The table has approximately 30,000 clones, about 32% seen once. Sequenced material: blood. The receptors stem from a female donor with papillary thyroid cancer or a benign thyroid nodule (not recorded which). Some clones in this sample may be carry-over from other donors' samples.

This clone was detected ten times or more. This chain joins TRBV12-3 or TRBV12-4 and TRBJ2-7; 14 bases are shared with TRBD2. The V gene end was trimmed by 6 bases and the J gene end by 4 bases; junction bases not matched to a gene: 11. The CDR3 has 17 amino acids. The CDR3 DNA reads as TGTGCCAGCAGCTACTACGGGACTAGCGGGAGTCGATACGAGCAGTACTTC. This translates into CASSYYGTSGSRYEQYF.

Points on this clone: Possible read error: a much larger clone is one base away. Other nucleotide sequences from this sample produce the same CDR3. The chain has TRBV20-1 and TRBJ2-7; 15 nucleotides match TRBD2. The germline CDR1 and CDR2 sequences are DFQATT and SNEGSKA (reference sequence). CDR3 length: 16 residues. The CDR3 loop is CSSPPGLAGGNDEQYF. The CDR3 coding sequence is TGTAGTTCCCCCCCGGGACTAGCGGGAGGAAATGACGAGCAGTACTTC.

The genes are TRBV5-1 and TRBJ2-7, with D possibly being TRBD1 (6 bases). This CDR3 spans 14 amino acids. CDR1 is SGHRS, CDR2 YFSETQ, per germline. The V and J ends lost 3 bases and 4 bases respectively, with 14 bases between them. CDR3 in amino acids: CASSSALQGYEQYF. Written as DNA, the CDR3 is TGCGCCAGCAGCTCCGCACTACAGGGTTACGAGCAGTACTTC. The full variable domain, with the rest looked up from reference TRBV5-1 and TRBJ2-7, is KAGVTQTPRYLIKTRGQQVTLSCSPISGHRSVSWYQQTPGQGLQFLFEYFSETQRNKGNFPGRFSGRQFSNSRSEMNVSTLELGDSALYLCASSSALQGYEQYFGPGTRLTVT.

The chain combines TRBV20-1 with TRBJ2-7; maybe TRBD1 (6 bases). Trimming removed 0 bases at V and 0 bases at J, with 15 bases between. CDR3 length: 16 amino acids. Germline V CDR1 and CDR2: DFQATT, SNEGSKA (reference sequence). The CDR3 DNA reads as TGCAGTGCTAGAGATCTTAGACAGGCATCCTCCTACGAGCAGTACTTC. It specifies CSARDLRQASSYEQYF.

This clone was recorded at least ten times. The V and J genes are TRBV27 and TRBJ2-7; D may be TRBD1 (5 bases). The V end lost 3 bases, the J end lost 3 bases, and 12 bases lay between the germline ends. The CDR3 extends over 14 amino acids. Germline V gives CDR1 MNHEY, CDR2 SMNVEV (reference sequence). The CDR3 DNA follows: TGTGCCAGCAGTTTGTCCAGGGCCAGCTACGAGCAGTACTTC. Encoded protein: CASSLSRASYEQYF.

Many counts were recorded for this clone. The V and J genes are TRBV7-3 and TRBJ2-2; the match to TRBD1 covers 7 bases. The trim removed 4 bases at V and 3 bases at J, leaving 11 bases unmatched. Germline CDR1 SGHTA, CDR2 FQGTGA. The CDR3 consists of 17 residues. The CDR3 protein is CASSSPPDRADTGELFF. For the CDR3, the DNA is TGTGCCAGCAGCTCCCCCCCCGACAGGGCGGACACCGGGGAGCTGTTTTTT.

This clone occurred a few times. The chain is built from TRBV5-6 and TRBJ1-6; D ambiguous. Per the germline V gene, CDR1 is SGHDT and CDR2 is YYEEEE. This CDR3 has 17 amino acids. V lost 1 base to trimming and J lost 17 bases, with 28 bases between them. For the CDR3, the DNA is TGTGCCAGCAGCTTGTTGAGCGTGCGGCTCCATGATTCTCCCATCCACTTT. Translated, it gives CASSLLSVRLHDSPIHF.

The table lists this clone with many counts. The same CDR3 can be traced to other DNA sequences in this sample. This chain connects TRBV6-5 to TRBJ2-2; possible D gene TRBD1, 6 bases. The CDR3 has 17 residues. CDR1 and CDR2 from the germline V gene are MNHEY and SVGAGI. Trimming left V 1 base short and J 2 bases short, with 14 bases between. Here the CDR3 reads CASSYLDGTINTGELFF. Here the CDR3 DNA reads TGTGCCAGCAGTTACTTGGACGGGACAATTAACACCGGGGAGCTGTTTTTT.

This clone was recorded a few times. This chain links TRBV6-1 with TRBJ2-3; 7 bases line up with TRBD1. This CDR3 is built from 14 residues. Germline-derived CDR1 and CDR2 are MNHNS and SASEGT. The V and J ends lost 5 bases and 5 bases, in that order; junction bases with no gene match: 7. The CDR3 coding sequence is TGTGCCAGCAGTCTAGGGGGCGCGAAAGATACGCAGTATTTT. Translating it yields CASSLGGAKDTQYF.

This clone has a single count. The chain couples TRBV11-1 to TRBJ2-7; 8 positions agree with TRBD2. CDR1 is SGHAT, CDR2 FQDESV, per germline (reference sequence). This CDR3 has 18 amino acids. Unmatched junction bases numbered 15, after V lost 5 bases and J lost 0 bases. CDR3 protein: CASSPRLSAGAVSYEQYF. CDR3 coding DNA: TGTGCCAGCAGCCCACGGCTTTCAGCGGGAGCCGTCTCCTACGAGCAGTACTTC.

The CDR3 DNA reads TGTGCCAGCTCACCAGGGAATACATACGAGCAGTACTTC. Protein: CASSPGNTYEQYF. This sequence joins TRBV18 and TRBJ2-7; no clear D gene. V lost 2 bases and J 4 bases, leaving 9 bases between the germline ends. The CDR3 is 13 amino acids. Germline CDR1 KGHSH, CDR2 LQKENI.

Many counts were recorded for this clone. At one end the junction does not follow the germline gene, possibly because of a read error. CDR3 bases: TGTGCCAGCAGTCCCGGTGGGTCGGGGAACCTTTTC. This encodes CASSPGGSGNLF. The J gene is TRBJ1-2, the V gene TRBV28, with unresolved D. CDR3 length: 12 amino acids. Germline CDR1 and CDR2: MDHEN and SYDVKM.

This clone was seen many times. The chain has TRBV7-9 and TRBJ2-1, with D hard to call. V lost 1 base, J lost 6 bases, and 7 bases lay in between. Germline loops: CDR1 SEHNR, CDR2 FQNEAQ (reference sequence). CDR3 length equals 13 residues. CDR3 in amino acids: CASSLDTGNEQFF. The CDR3 coding sequence is TGTGCCAGCAGCTTAGACACCGGCAATGAGCAGTTCTTC.

This clone was seen at least ten times. The chain has TRBV5-8 and TRBJ1-2; D gene uncertain. This CDR3 region has 14 residues. V was pared by 0 bases and J by 8 bases, with 14 bases between. Germline loops: CDR1 SGHTS, CDR2 YDEGEE. CDR3 in DNA: TGTGCCAGCAGCTTGGTTAGAGGGAAAGACGGCTACACCTTC. Translating it yields CASSLVRGKDGYTF.

There are many counts of this clone. This chain links TRBV9 with TRBJ2-5; D uncertain. V shed 0 bases and J shed 5 bases, with 11 bases lying between them. Germline V gene lookup returns CDR1 SGDLS and CDR2 YYNGEE. CDR3 size: 14 residues. The CDR3 region is CASSVAVDAETQYF. In DNA, the CDR3 is TGTGCCAGCAGCGTAGCCGTGGATGCCGAGACCCAGTACTTC. The variable domain in full, completed from reference TRBV9 and TRBJ2-5, reads DSGVTQTPKHLITATGQRVTLRCSPRSGDLSVYWYQQSLDQGLQFLIQYYNGEERAKGNILERFSAQQFPDLHSELNLSSLELGDSALYFCASSVAVDAETQYFGPGTRLLVL.

Remarks on this clone: Likely a read error: the CDR3 ends without its conserved phenylalanine or tryptophan. V gene TRBV6-1 combines with J gene TRBJ1-1; D might be TRBD1 (6 bases). This CDR3 region has 13 residues. The germline V gene has CDR1 MNHNS and CDR2 SASEGT. CDR3 region: CASSLQGFTDAFC. CDR3 DNA sequence: TGTGCCAGCAGTCTACAGGGTTTCACTGACGCTTTCTGT.

This clone was counted only a few times. This chain uses TRBV2 with TRBJ2-5; 9 positions agree with TRBD1. The CDR3 has 14 residues. With V trimmed by 6 bases and J by 4 bases, 6 bases remained unmatched. CDR1 is SNHLY, CDR2 FYNNEI, per germline. The CDR3, as DNA: TGTGCCAGCAGCGATACAGGGGGCGCAGAGACCCAGTACTTC. Translating it yields CASSDTGGAETQYF.

This clone was detected many times. This chain links TRBV20-1 with TRBJ2-5, with a weak D call TRBD2 (6 bases). The CDR3 is made up of 16 amino acids. The germline V and J ends were trimmed by 3 bases and 2 bases, with 19 bases remaining between them. Germline V gene lookup returns CDR1 DFQATT and CDR2 SNEGSKA (reference sequence). The CDR3 is CSASRRERQNQETQYF. Written as DNA, the CDR3 is TGCAGTGCTAGTCGACGGGAGAGACAAAATCAAGAGACCCAGTACTTC.

In its sample, this clone was seen many times. The J gene is TRBJ1-6, the V gene TRBV18, with D tentatively TRBD1 (6 bases). CDR3 length equals 13 residues. The V gene lost 8 bases and the J gene lost 10 bases, with 15 bases spanning the gap. Germline V CDR1 and CDR2: KGHSH, LQKENI. The CDR3 protein is CASTGQQGSPLHF. The CDR3 DNA sequence: TGTGCCAGCACTGGACAGCAGGGATCACCCCTCCACTTT.

The chain is built from TRBV6-2 or TRBV6-3 and TRBJ2-7; 7 bases are a match to TRBD1. Trimming took 0 bases from V and 5 from J; bases not matched to a gene: 4. CDR1 and CDR2 from the germline V gene are MNHEY and SVGEGT. The length of the CDR3 is 14 residues. In DNA, the CDR3 is TGTGCCAGCAGTTACTCGAGGGGGCCGCACGAGCAGTACTTC. It codes for CASSYSRGPHEQYF.

This clone appeared a single time. An end of the junction does not agree with germline; a read error may underlie this. The gene calls are TRBV28 and TRBJ2-7; 9 bases match TRBD1. Germline CDR1 and CDR2: MDHEN and SYDVKM. CDR3 length: 14 residues. CDR3 in DNA: TGTGCCAGCAGTTTCAATACAGGGGGCGGCGAGGAGTACTTC. Translating gives CASSFNTGGGEEYF.

This chain joins TRBV20-1 and TRBJ1-2; a possible D gene is TRBD1 (6 bases). Germline lookup yields CDR1 DFQATT and CDR2 SNEGSKA (reference sequence). There are 14 residues in the CDR3. V shed 1 base and J shed 8 bases, with 17 bases lying between them. The CDR3 DNA follows: TGCAGTGCTAGAGTTGACAGGTCAGTCGAGGGCTACACCTTC. Residues: CSARVDRSVEGYTF.

The chain employs TRBV19 and TRBJ2-5; D perhaps matches TRBD2 (6 bases). Trimming pared 7 bases from V and 8 bases from J, leaving 14 bases between. The CDR3 sequence is 12 residues long. The germline V gene encodes CDR1 LNHDA and CDR2 SQIVND (reference sequence). DNA for the CDR3: TGTGCCAGTACCGGACGGGGGATAACCCAGTACTTC. Protein product: CASTGRGITQYF.

This clone occurred many times. The chain employs TRBV5-4 and TRBJ1-5; 7 bases map to TRBD1. Germline trimming cut 4 bases from V and 1 base from J; bases unmatched to any gene: 2. This CDR3 spans 14 amino acids. In germline, CDR1 is SGHNT, CDR2 YYREEE (reference sequence). CDR3 sequence: CASSQQGSNQPQHF. The CDR3 coding sequence is TGTGCCAGCAGCCAACAGGGGAGCAATCAGCCCCAGCATTTT.

This chain connects TRBV28 to TRBJ2-2; 10 bases line up with TRBD2. The V gene end was trimmed by 6 bases and the J gene end by 5 bases; junction bases not matched to a gene: 6. CDR1 and CDR2 from the germline V gene are MDHEN and SYDVKM. The CDR3 spans 15 residues. In DNA, the CDR3 is TGTGCCAGCAGCCTCAGCGGGAGGGGAACCGGGGAGCTGTTTTTT. Its translation is CASSLSGRGTGELFF.

The chain is built from TRBV29-1 and TRBJ2-1, with D perhaps matching TRBD1 or TRBD2 (5 bases each). This CDR3 contains 11 residues. V was pared by 6 bases and J by 10 bases, with 13 bases between. Germline assignment: CDR1 SQVTM and CDR2 ANQGSEA. The CDR3 DNA is TGCAGCGTCGCCGGTTGGGGGGAGCAGTTCTTC. Its translation is CSVAGWGEQFF.

This clone is categorized as medium-sized (0.01 to 0.1%). The chain combines TRBV28 with TRBJ1-3; a possible D gene is TRBD1 (5 bases). Germline V gene data show CDR1 as MDHEN and CDR2 as SYDVKM. Between the trimmed V and J ends, which lost 6 bases and 0 bases, there was a span of 18 bases. The CDR3 is 17 amino acids. The CDR3 nucleotides read TGTGCCAGCAGCGACCCGGGGCAGGCAATCTCTGGAAACACCATATATTTT. Protein: CASSDPGQAISGNTIYF.

This clone was seen at least ten times. The chain uses TRBV18 and TRBJ2-1, with D possibly matching TRBD2 (6 bases). The CDR3 covers 18 residues. V dropped 1 base and J dropped 4 bases, with 20 bases sitting between them. Germline CDR1 reads KGHSH; CDR2 reads LQKENI. CDR3 sequence: CASSPLPGGTSIYNEQFF. Written as DNA, the CDR3 is TGTGCCAGCTCACCACTCCCTGGGGGTACTAGCATTTACAATGAGCAGTTCTTC.

This clone has a single count. This CDR3 is missing its conserved last phenylalanine or tryptophan, likely due to a read error. CDR3 nucleotide sequence: TGCGCCAGCAGCTTGGACGGGGAACGAGATCAGCCCCAGCATCCC. Protein sequence: CASSLDGERDQPQHP. The gene calls are TRBV5-1 and TRBJ1-5; no reliable D call. The CDR3 extends over 15 amino acids. Germline-derived CDR1 and CDR2 are SGHRS and YFSETQ. V lost 0 bases to trimming and J lost 5 bases, with 12 bases between them.

In this sample, this clone turned up many times. The chain carries TRBV29-1 and TRBJ2-7, with 7 bases aligning to TRBD1. The CDR3 length is 13 residues. V was pared by 5 bases and J by 0 bases, with 4 bases of the junction left unmatched. CDR1 and CDR2 (germline): SQVTM, ANQGSEA. The CDR3 nucleotides are TGCAGCGTTAGGGGGACAGTCTCCTACGAGCAGTACTTC. It codes for CSVRGTVSYEQYF.